What follows describes a single T cell receptor beta chain. Its antigen remains unidentified. The CDR3 consists of 16 residues. V lost 5 bases and J 4 bases, leaving 17 bases between the germline ends. CDR1 and CDR2 (germline): SGHAT, FQNNGV. The sample comes from a study of shared clonotypes between healthy human individuals. The assay was immunoSEQ multiplex PCR, and TCRdb's table has in-frame clones only and misses some. The sample contains 450,000 to 500,000 clones, roughly 85% of which appear only once. Genomic DNA for unsorted samples was obtained from around 94 million PBMCs. Study findings and constraints: An expected dependence of interdonor clonotype sharing on sequencing depth was noted.

This TCR came from a woman between 35 and 50 years old in good health. Some clones in this sample may be carry-over from other donors' samples. The source material was PBMCs. The rearrangement uses TRBV11-2 and TRBJ2-2; D is possibly TRBD1 or TRBD2 (5 bases each). The CDR3 loop is CASSPPRGLSTGELFF. The CDR3 DNA sequence: TGTGCCAGCAGCCCGCCCCGGGGCCTGAGCACCGGGGAGCTGTTTTTT.